The present T cell receptor beta chain was sequenced within a study of blood T cell repertoires in COVID-19. Germline values: CDR1 LGHDT, CDR2 YNNKEL (reference sequence). Trimming removed 3 bases from V and 4 bases from J; junction bases left unmatched: 4. The CDR3 runs to 16 residues. Clones were sequenced by immunoSEQ multiplex PCR, and TCRdb holds only the in-frame ones, with some missing. The profile covers about 270,000 clones, with more than 70% appearing a single time and roughly 2% taken by the ten largest. Sequencing input: PBMCs or T cells enriched from blood (not recorded which). The V call is TRBV3-1 (or the pseudogene TRBV3-2), the J call TRBJ2-3; 13 positions agree with TRBD2. This TCR derives from a woman in her fifties or sixties in a cohort exposed to, infected with or recovered from COVID-19 (not recorded which). For the CDR3, the DNA is TGTGCCAGCAGCCATCGACTAGCGGGAGGACCAGATACGCAGTATTTT. Protein sequence: CASSHRLAGGPDTQYF.